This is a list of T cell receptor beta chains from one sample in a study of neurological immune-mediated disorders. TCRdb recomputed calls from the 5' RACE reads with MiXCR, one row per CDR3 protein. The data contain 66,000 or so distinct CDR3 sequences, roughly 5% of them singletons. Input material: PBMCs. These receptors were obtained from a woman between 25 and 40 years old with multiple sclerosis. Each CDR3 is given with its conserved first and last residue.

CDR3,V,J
CAISDGKNYASEAFF,TRBV10-3,TRBJ1-1
CASRAGQGDSGELFF,TRBV12-3/TRBV12-4,TRBJ2-2
CASSLYSNQPQHF,TRBV5-1,TRBJ1-5
CASSWVTVGNSPLNF,TRBV28,TRBJ1-6
CASSSGQTAESDTQYF,TRBV12-3/TRBV12-4,TRBJ2-3
CASSSRSTGGPSEQFF,TRBV7-9,TRBJ2-1
CSAGTGGVNQPQHF,TRBV20-1,TRBJ1-5
CASSLAPSGGFSDTQYF,TRBV5-1,TRBJ2-3
CASSLNLPGYTEAFF,TRBV5-1,TRBJ1-1
CASSGQGTDTQYF,TRBV5-6,TRBJ2-3
CASSLIGQAAQPQHF,TRBV7-2,TRBJ1-5
CSAPPLGAITDTQYF,TRBV20-1,TRBJ2-3
CASSLGNGGETQYF,TRBV7-6,TRBJ2-5
CASSQGYSNEKLFF,TRBV4-2,TRBJ1-4
CASSLGSYTDTQYF,TRBV5-1,TRBJ2-3
CASSEGGTAAIEAFF,TRBV10-1,TRBJ1-1
CAWYTGSGANVLTF,TRBV30,TRBJ2-6
CASSPAGYEQYF,TRBV28,TRBJ2-7
CASSGGGAIPYNEQFF,TRBV19,TRBJ2-1
CASSLDSGGPTEAFF,TRBV11-3,TRBJ1-1
CASSYASQGRHGYTF,TRBV6-5,TRBJ1-2
CASSQTAGANVLTF,TRBV27,TRBJ2-6
CASRGATNEKLFF,TRBV27,TRBJ1-4
CSARAFGQTNTEAFF,TRBV20-1,TRBJ1-1
CASTKDSHSGKLFF,TRBV12-3/TRBV12-4,TRBJ1-4
CASSWDRGGSGELFF,TRBV5-1,TRBJ2-2
CASSVGPAAFF,TRBV5-6,TRBJ1-1
CALRSREADTQYF,TRBV10-3,TRBJ2-3
CASSESPGLTEAFF,TRBV10-2,TRBJ1-1
CSAREGFYMNTEAFF,TRBV20-1,TRBJ1-1
CSATDILGPGEEQYF,TRBV20-1,TRBJ2-7
CASYLDRDINTGELFF,TRBV18,TRBJ2-2
CASTLTAGANVLTF,TRBV19,TRBJ2-6
CSAQIGRENSPLHF,TRBV20-1,TRBJ1-6
CASSLAPGANQETQYF,TRBV5-1,TRBJ2-5
CASSSRTEPYEQYF,TRBV27,TRBJ2-7
CASSTGGAGTGELFF,TRBV6-6,TRBJ2-2